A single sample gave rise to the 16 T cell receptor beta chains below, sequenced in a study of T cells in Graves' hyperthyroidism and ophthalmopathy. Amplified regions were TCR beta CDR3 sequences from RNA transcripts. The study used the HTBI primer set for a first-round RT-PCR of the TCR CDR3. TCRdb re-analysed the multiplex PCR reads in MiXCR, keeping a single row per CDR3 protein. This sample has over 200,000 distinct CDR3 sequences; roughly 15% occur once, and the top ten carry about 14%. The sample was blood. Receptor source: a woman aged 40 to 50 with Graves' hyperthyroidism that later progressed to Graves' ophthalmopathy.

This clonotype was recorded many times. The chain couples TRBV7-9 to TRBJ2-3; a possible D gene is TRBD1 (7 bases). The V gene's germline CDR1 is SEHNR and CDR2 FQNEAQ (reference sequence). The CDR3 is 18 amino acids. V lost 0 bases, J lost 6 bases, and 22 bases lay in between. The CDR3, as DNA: TGTGCCAGCAGCTTAGCGCGGGACAGCATAAACTCGTTCGATACGCAGTATTTT. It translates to CASSLARDSINSFDTQYF. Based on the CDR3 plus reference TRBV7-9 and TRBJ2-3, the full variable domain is DTGVSQNPRHKITKRGQNVTFRCDPISEHNRLYWYRQTLGQGPEFLTYFQNEAQLEKSRLLSDRFSAERPKGSFSTLEIQRTEQGDSAMYLCASSLARDSINSFDTQYFGPGTRLTVL.

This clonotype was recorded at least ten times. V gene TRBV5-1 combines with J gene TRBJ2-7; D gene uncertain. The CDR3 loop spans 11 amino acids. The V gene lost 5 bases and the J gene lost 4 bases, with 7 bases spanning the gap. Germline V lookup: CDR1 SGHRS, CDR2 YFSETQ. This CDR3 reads CASSNEYEQYF. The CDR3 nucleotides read TGCGCCAGCAGTAACGAATACGAGCAGTACTTC. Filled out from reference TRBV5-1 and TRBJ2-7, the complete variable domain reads KAGVTQTPRYLIKTRGQQVTLSCSPISGHRSVSWYQQTPGQGLQFLFEYFSETQRNKGNFPGRFSGRQFSNSRSEMNVSTLELGDSALYLCASSNEYEQYFGPGTRLTVT.

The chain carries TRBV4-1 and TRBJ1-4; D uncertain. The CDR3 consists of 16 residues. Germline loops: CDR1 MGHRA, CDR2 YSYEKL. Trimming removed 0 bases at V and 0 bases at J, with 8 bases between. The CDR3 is CASSQESSATNEKLFF. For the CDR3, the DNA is TGCGCCAGCAGCCAAGAATCGTCTGCAACTAATGAAAAACTGTTTTTT.

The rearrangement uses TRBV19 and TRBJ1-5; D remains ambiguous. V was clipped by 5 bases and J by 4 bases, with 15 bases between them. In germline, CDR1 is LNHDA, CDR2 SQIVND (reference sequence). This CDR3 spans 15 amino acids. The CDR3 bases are TGTGCCAGTAGTCTGTACCACCAAGGGAATCAGCCCCAGCATTTT. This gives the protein CASSLYHQGNQPQHF. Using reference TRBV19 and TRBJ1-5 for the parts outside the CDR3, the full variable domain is DGGITQSPKYLFRKEGQNVTLSCEQNLNHDAMYWYRQDPGQGLRLIYYSQIVNDFQKGDIAEGYSVSREKKESFPLTVTSAQKNPTAFYLCASSLYHQGNQPQHFGDGTRLSIL.

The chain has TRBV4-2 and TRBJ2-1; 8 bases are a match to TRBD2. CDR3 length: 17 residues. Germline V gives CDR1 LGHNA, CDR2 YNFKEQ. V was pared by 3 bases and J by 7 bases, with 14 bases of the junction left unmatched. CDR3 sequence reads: CASSQNTGTSPQNEQFF. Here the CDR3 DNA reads TGTGCCAGCAGCCAGAACACTGGGACTAGTCCCCAGAATGAGCAGTTCTTC.

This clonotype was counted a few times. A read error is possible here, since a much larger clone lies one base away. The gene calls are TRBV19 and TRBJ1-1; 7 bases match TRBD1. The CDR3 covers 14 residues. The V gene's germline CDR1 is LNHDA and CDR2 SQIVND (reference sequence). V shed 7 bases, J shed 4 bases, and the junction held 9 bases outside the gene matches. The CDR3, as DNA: TGTGCCAGTACCGCGGGACAGCTATCCACTGAAGCTTTCTTT. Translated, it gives CASTAGQLSTEAFF.

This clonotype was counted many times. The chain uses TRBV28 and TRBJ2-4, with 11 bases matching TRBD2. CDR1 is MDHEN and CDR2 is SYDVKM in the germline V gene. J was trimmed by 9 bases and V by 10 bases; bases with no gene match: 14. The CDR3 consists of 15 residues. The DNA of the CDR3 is TGTGCCACAGAACTAGCGGGGGCACGATTGGGCATTCAGTACTTC. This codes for CATELAGARLGIQYF.

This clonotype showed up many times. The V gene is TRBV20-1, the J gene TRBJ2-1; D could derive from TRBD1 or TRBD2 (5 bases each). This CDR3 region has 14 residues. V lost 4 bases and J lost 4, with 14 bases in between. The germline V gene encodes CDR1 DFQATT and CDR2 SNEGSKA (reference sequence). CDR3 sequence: CSATDRDPYNEQFF. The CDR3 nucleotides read TGCAGTGCTACGGACCGGGACCCATACAATGAGCAGTTCTTC.

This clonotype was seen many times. The CDR3 loop reads CASTGQGGIVEQFF. Here the CDR3 DNA reads TGTGCCAGCACGGGACAGGGGGGAATCGTTGAGCAGTTCTTC. This chain connects TRBV28 to TRBJ2-1, with 11 bases that match TRBD1. Germline CDR1 is MDHEN and CDR2 is SYDVKM. The CDR3 consists of 14 residues. The V segment lost 7 bases and the J segment 9 bases; nucleotides outside the gene matches: 8.

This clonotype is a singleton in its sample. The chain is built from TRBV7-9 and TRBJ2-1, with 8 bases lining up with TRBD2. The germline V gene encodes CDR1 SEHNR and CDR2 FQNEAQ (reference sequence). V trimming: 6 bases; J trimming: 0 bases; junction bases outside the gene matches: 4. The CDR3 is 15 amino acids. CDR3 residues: CASSPGGGSYNEQFF. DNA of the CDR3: TGTGCCAGCAGTCCGGGGGGGGGCTCCTACAATGAGCAGTTCTTC.

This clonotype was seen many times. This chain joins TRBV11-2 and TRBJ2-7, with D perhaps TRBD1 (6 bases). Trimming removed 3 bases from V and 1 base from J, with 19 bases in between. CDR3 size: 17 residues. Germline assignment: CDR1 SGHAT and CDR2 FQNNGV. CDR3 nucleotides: TGTGCCAGCAGCTTTTACCCGCCGGGGACACTATCCTACGAGCAGTACTTC. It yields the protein CASSFYPPGTLSYEQYF.

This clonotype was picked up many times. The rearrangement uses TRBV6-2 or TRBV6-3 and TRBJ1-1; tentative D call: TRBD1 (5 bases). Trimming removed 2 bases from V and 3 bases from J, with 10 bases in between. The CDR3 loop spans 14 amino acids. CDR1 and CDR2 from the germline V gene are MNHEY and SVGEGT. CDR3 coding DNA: TGTGCCAGCAGTTACGGGCAGGGAGACACTGAAGCTTTCTTT. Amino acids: CASSYGQGDTEAFF.

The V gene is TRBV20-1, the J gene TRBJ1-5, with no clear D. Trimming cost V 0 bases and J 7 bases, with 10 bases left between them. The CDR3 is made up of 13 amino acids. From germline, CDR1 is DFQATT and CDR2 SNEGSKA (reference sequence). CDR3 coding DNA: TGCAGTGCTAGAGACGGTCTAGGGCAGCCCCAGCATTTT. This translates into CSARDGLGQPQHF.

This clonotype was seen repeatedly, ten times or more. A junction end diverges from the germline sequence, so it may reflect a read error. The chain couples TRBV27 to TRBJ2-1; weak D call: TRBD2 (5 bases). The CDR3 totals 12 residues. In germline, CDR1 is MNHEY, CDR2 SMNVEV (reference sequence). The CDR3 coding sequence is TGTGCCAGCCGGGATACCTACAATGGGCAGTTCTTC. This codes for CASRDTYNGQFF.

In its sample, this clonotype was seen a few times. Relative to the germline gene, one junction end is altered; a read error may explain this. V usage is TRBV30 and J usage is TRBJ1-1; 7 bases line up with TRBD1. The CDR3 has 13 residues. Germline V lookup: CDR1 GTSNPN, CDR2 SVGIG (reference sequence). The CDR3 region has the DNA TGTGCCCAGACAGGGAGGGGGTACACTGAAGCTATCTTT. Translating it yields CAQTGRGYTEAIF.

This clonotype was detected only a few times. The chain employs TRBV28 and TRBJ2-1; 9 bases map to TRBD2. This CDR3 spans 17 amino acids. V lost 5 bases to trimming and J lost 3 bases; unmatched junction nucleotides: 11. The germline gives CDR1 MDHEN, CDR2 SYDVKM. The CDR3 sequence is CASSPIGPAGGYNEQFF. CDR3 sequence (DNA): TGTGCCAGCAGTCCAATCGGACCAGCGGGAGGCTACAATGAGCAGTTCTTC. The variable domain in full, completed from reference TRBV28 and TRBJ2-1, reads DVKVTQSSRYLVKRTGEKVFLECVQDMDHENMFWYRQDPGLGLRLIYFSYDVKMKEKGDIPEGYSVSREKKERFSLILESASTNQTSMYLCASSPIGPAGGYNEQFFGPGTRLTVL.